A single sample gave rise to the 3 T cell receptor beta chains below, sequenced in a study of post-analysis software for immune sequencing data. TCR beta libraries were prepared from cDNA with unique molecular identifiers. TCRdb ran MiXCR on the PCR reads and lists one entry per CDR3 protein. Of approximately 440,000 distinct CDR3 sequences listed, roughly 45% are singletons. These receptors lack a known antigen. Study-level points and caveats: Controls showed lower frequencies than patients for five or six TRBV segments, and TRBV5-6, TRBV5-1 and TRBV20-1 were among these.

The sequencing input was blood. Receptors originate from a girl under 18 with multiple sclerosis.

The V and J genes are TRBV28 and TRBJ2-7; D is ambiguous. Gene TRBJ2-4 matches the end of the DNA better, so the J call may be wrong. The CDR3 loop spans 14 amino acids. From germline, CDR1 is MDHEN and CDR2 SYDVKM. DNA for the CDR3: TGTGCCAGCGGATTAGGGTGGACGGAGAACATTCAGTACTTC. Its protein product is CASGLGWTENIQYF.

V usage is TRBV6-5 and J usage is TRBJ2-3, with 10 bases fitting TRBD1. This CDR3 region has 15 residues. J gave up 4 bases and V 6 bases, and 7 bases lay outside the gene matches. CDR1 and CDR2 from the germline V gene are MNHEY and SVGAGI. CDR3 protein: CASRRGTGEADTQYF. In DNA, the CDR3 is TGTGCCAGCAGAAGGGGGACAGGGGAAGCAGATACGCAGTATTTT.

The J gene is TRBJ1-1, the V gene TRBV28, with D possibly TRBD1 on 5 matching bases. CDR1 and CDR2 (germline): MDHEN, SYDVKM. The germline V and J ends were trimmed by 8 bases and 4 bases, with 20 bases remaining between them. The CDR3 length is 15 residues. CDR3: CASHRSWQGSTEAFF. In DNA, the CDR3 is TGTGCCAGCCACCGGTCATGGCAGGGAAGCACTGAAGCTTTCTTT.